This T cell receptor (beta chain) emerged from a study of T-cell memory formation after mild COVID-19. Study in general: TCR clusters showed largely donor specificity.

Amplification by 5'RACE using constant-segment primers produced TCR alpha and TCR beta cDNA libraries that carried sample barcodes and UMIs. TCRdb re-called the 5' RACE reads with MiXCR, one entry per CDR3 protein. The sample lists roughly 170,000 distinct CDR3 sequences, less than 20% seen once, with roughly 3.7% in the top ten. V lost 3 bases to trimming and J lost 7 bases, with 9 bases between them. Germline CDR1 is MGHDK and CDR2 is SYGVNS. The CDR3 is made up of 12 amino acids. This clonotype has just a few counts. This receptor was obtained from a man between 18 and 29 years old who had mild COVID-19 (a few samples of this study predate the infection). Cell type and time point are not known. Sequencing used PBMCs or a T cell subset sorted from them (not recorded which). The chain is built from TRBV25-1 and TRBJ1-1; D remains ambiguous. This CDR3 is CASSELTREAFF. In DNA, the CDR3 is TGTGCCAGCAGTGAGCTCACCCGTGAAGCTTTCTTT.